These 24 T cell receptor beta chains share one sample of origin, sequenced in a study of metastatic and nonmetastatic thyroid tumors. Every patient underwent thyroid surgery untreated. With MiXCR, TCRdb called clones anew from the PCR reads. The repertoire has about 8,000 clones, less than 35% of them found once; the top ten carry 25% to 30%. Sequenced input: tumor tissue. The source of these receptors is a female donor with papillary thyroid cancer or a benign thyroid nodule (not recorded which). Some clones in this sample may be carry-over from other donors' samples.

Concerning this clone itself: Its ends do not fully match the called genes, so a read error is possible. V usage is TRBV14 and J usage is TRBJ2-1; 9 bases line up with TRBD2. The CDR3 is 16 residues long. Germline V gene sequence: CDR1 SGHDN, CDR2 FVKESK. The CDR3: CASSRLAGWGYNKQFF. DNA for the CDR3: TGTGCCAGCAGCCGGCTAGCGGGATGGGGTTACAATAAGCAGTTCTTC.

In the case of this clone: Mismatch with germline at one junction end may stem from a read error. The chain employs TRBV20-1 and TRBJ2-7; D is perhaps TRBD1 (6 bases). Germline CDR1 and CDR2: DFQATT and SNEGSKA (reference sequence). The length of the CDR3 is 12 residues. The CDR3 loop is CSARAGAREQYF. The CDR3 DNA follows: TGCAGTGCCAGAGCAGGGGCGAGGGAGCAGTACTTC.

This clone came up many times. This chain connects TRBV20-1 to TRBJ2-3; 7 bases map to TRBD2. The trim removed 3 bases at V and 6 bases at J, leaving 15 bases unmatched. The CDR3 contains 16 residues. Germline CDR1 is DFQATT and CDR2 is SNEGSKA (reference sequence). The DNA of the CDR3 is TGCAGTGCTAGCTCTTGGGGGGGAGAGGGCGGGGATACGCAGTATTTT. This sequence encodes CSASSWGGEGGDTQYF.

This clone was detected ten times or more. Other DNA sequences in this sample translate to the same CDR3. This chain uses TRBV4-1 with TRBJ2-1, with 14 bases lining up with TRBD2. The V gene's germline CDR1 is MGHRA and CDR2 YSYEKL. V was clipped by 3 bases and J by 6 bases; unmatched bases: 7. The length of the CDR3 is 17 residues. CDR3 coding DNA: TGCGCCAGCAGCCAGACTAGCGGGGGGGCGGGGGGCAATGAGCAGTTCTTC. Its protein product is CASSQTSGGAGGNEQFF.

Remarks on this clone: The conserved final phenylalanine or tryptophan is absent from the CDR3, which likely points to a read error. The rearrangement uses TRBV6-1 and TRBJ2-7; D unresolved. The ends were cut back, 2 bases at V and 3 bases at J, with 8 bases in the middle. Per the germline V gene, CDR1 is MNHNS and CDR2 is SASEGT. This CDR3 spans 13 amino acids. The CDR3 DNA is TGTGCCAGCAGTGAAAAGGCAGACTACGAGCAGTACCTC. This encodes CASSEKADYEQYL.

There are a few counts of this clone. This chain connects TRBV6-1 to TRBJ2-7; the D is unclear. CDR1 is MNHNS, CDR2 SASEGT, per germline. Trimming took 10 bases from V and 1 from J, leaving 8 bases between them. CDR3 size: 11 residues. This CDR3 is CATETSYEQYF. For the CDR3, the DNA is TGTGCCACCGAGACTTCCTACGAGCAGTACTTC.

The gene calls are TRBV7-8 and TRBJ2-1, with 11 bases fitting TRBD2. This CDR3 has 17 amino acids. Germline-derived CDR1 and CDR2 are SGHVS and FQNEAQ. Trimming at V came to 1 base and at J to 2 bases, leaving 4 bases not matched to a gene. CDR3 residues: CASSLGGLAETYNEQFF. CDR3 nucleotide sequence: TGTGCCAGCAGCTTAGGGGGACTAGCGGAGACCTACAATGAGCAGTTCTTC.

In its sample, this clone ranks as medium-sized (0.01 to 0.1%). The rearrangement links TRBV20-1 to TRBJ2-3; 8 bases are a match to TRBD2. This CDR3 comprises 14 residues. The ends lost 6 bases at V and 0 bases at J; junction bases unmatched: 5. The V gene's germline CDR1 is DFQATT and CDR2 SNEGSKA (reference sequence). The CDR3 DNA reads TGCAGTGCAAAAGCGGGGGTGAGCACAGATACGCAGTATTTT. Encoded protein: CSAKAGVSTDTQYF.

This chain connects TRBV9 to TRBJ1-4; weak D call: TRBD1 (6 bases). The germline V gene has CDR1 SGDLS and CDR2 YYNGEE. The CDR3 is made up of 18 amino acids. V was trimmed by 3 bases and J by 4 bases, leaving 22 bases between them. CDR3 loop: CASSASPLMDSNNEKLFF. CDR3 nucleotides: TGTGCCAGCAGCGCTTCGCCCCTCATGGACAGCAATAATGAAAAACTGTTTTTT.

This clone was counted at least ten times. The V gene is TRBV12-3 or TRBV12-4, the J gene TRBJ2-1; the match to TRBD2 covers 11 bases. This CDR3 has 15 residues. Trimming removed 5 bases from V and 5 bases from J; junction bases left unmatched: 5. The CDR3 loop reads CASSLISGRDNEQFF. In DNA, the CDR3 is TGTGCCAGCAGTCTGATTAGCGGGAGGGACAATGAGCAGTTCTTC.

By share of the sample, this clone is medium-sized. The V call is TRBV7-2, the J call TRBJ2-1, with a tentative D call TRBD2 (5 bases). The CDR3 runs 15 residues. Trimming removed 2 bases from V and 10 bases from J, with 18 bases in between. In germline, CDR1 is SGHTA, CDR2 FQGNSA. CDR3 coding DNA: TGTGCCAGCAGCTTATACAGTAGCGCCAACCTAGAGCAGTTCTTC. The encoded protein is CASSLYSSANLEQFF.

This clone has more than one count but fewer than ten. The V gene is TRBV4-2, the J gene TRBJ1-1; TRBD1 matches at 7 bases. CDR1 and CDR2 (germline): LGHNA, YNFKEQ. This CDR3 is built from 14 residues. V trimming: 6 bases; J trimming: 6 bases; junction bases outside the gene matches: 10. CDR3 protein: CASRPIEGAPEAFF. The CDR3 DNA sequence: TGTGCCAGCAGGCCTATTGAGGGGGCTCCTGAAGCTTTCTTT.

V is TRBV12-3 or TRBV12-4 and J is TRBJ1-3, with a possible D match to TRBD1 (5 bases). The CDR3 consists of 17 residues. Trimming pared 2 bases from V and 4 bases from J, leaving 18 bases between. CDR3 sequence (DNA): TGTGCCAGCAGTTTATTCGACAGCCAGCGATGGGGAAACACCATATATTTT. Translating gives CASSLFDSQRWGNTIYF.

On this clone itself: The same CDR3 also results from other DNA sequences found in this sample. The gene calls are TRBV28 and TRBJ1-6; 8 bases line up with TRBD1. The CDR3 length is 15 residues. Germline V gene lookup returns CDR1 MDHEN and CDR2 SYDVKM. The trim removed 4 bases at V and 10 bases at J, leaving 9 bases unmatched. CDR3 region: CASSSSRAGGSPLHF. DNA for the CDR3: TGTGCCAGCAGTTCCAGTCGGGCAGGGGGCTCACCCCTCCACTTT.

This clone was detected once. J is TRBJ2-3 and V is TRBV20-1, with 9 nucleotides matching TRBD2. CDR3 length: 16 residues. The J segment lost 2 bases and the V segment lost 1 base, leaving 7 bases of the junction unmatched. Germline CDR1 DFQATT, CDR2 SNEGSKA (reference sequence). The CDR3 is CSARGVAGGITDTQYF. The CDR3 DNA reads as TGCAGTGCTAGAGGCGTTGCGGGGGGGATCACAGATACGCAGTATTTT.

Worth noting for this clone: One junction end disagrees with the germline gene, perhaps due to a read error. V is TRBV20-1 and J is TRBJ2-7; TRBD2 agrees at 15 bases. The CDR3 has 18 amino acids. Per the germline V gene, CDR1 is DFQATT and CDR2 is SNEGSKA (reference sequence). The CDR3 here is CSSSKGFPGLAGGDEQYF. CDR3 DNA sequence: TGCAGTTCTAGTAAGGGATTTCCGGGACTAGCGGGAGGAGACGAGCAGTACTTC.

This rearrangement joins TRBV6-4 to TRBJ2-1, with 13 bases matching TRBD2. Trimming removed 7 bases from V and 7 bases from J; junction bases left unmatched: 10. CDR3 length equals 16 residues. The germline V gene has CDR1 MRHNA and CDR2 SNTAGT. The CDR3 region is CASTALAGGIRNEQFF. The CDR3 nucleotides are TGTGCCAGCACCGCACTAGCGGGGGGGATCAGGAATGAGCAGTTCTTC.

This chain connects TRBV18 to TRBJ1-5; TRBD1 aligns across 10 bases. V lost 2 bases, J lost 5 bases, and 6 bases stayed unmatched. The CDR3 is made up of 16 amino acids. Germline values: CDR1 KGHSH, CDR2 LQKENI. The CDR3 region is CASSPWETGGDQPQHF. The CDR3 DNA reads TGTGCCAGCTCACCATGGGAGACAGGGGGCGATCAGCCCCAGCATTTT.

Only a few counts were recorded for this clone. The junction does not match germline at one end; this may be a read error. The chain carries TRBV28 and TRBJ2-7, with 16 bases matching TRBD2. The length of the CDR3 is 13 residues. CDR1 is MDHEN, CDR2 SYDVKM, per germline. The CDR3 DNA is TGTGCCAGCAGACTGTCCGGGACTAGCGGGAGGGTATTC. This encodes CASRLSGTSGRVF.

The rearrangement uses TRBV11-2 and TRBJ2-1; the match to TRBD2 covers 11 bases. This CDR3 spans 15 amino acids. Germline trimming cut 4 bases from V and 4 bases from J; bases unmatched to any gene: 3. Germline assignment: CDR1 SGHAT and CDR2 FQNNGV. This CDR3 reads CASSSGLAVYNEQFF. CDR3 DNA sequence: TGTGCCAGCAGCTCGGGACTAGCGGTTTACAATGAGCAGTTCTTC.

CDR3 bases: TGCGCCAGCAGTGATGGGAGCGGGGGTGGAGATACGCAGTATTTT. As protein: CASSDGSGGGDTQYF. The V call is TRBV10-1, the J call TRBJ2-3; 8 bases map to TRBD2. V lost 3 bases, J lost 5 bases, and 7 bases stayed unmatched. CDR3 length equals 15 residues. Germline V CDR1 and CDR2: WNHNN, SYGVQD (reference sequence).

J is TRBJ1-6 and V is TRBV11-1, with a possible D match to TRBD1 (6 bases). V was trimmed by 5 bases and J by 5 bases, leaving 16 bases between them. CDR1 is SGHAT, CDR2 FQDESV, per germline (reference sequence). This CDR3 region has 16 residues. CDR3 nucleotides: TGTGCCAGCAGCCGAGGGGGAGGGACGGATAATTCACCCCTCCACTTT. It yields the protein CASSRGGGTDNSPLHF.

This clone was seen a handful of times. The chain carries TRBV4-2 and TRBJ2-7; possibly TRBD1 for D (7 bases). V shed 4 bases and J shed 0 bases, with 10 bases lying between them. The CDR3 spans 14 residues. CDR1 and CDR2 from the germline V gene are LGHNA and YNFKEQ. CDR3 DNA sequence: TGTGCCAGCAGCCGACAGGGAGGCTCCTACGAGCAGTACTTC. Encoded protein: CASSRQGGSYEQYF.

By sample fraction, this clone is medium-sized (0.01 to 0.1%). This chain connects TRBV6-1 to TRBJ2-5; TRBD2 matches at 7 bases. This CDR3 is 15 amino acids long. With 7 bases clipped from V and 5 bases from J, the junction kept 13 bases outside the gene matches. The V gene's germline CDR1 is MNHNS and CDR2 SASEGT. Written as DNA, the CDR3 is TGTGCCAGCATTCCGGGCGGGGGAGGAAGGGAGACCCAGTACTTC. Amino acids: CASIPGGGGRETQYF.